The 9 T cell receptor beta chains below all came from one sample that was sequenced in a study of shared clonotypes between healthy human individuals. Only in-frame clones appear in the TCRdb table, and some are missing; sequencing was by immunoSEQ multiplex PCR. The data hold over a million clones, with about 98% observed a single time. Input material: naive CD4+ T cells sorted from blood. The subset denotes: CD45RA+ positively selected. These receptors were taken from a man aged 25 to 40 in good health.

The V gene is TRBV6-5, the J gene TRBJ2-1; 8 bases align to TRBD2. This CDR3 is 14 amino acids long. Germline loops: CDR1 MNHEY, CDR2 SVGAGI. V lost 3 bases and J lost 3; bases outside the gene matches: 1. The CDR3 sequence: CASSYSGNYNEQFF. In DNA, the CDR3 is TGTGCCAGCAGTTATAGCGGGAACTACAATGAGCAGTTCTTC.

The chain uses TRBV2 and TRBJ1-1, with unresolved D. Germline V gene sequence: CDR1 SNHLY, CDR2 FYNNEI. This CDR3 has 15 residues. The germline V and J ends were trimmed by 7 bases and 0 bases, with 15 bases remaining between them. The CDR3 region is CASIRRGIMNTEAFF. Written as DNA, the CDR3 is TGTGCCAGCATCCGTCGGGGAATTATGAACACTGAAGCTTTCTTT.

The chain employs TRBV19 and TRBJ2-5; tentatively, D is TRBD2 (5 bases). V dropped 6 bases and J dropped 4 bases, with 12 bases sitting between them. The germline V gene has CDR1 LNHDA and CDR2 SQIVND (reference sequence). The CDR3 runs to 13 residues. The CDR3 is CASRAASRETQYF. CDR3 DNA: TGTGCCAGTAGAGCCGCTAGCCGAGAGACCCAGTACTTC.

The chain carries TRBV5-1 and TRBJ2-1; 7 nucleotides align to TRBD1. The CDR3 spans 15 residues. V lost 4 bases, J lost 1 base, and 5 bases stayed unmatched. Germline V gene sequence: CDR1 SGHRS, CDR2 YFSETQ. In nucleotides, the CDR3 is TGCGCCAGCAGCCCGGGACAGAATTCCTACAATGAGCAGTTCTTC. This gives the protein CASSPGQNSYNEQFF.

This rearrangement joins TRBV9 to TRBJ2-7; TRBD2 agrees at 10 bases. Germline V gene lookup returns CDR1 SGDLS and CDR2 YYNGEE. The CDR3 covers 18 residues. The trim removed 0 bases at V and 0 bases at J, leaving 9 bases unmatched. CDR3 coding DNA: TGTGCCAGCAGCGTAGGAGCGGGGGGGACGCTAACCTCCTACGAGCAGTACTTC. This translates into CASSVGAGGTLTSYEQYF.

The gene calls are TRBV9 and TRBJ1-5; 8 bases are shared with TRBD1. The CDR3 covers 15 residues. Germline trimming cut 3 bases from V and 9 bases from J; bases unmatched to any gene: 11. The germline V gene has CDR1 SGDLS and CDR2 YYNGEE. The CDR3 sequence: CASSETGAPNRPQHF. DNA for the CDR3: TGTGCCAGCAGCGAGACAGGGGCCCCTAATAGGCCCCAGCATTTT.

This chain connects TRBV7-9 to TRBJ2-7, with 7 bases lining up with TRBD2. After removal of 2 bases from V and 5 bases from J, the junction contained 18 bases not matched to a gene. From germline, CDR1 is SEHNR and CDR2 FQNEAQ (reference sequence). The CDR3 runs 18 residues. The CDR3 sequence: CASSLRASGGSFLNEQYF. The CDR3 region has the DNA TGTGCCAGCAGCTTAAGGGCCTCGGGGGGATCCTTCCTGAACGAGCAGTACTTC.

The CDR3 DNA reads TGTGCCAGTATATCGGGGACAACTACCTATGGCTACACCTTC. This translates into CASISGTTTYGYTF. The rearrangement joins TRBV19 to TRBJ1-2, with D perhaps matching TRBD1 (6 bases). This CDR3 is built from 14 residues. V lost 7 bases, J lost 4 bases, and 16 bases lay in between. Looked up from germline, CDR1 is LNHDA and CDR2 is SQIVND (reference sequence).

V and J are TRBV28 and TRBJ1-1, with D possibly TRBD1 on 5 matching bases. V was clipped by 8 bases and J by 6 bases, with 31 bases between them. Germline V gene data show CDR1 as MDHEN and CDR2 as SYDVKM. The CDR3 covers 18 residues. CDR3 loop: CASSTREAGGFGKPEAFF. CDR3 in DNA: TGTGCCAGCTCGACTCGCGAAGCGGGGGGGTTTGGGAAACCTGAAGCTTTCTTT.